These T cell receptor beta chains were read from a single sample in a study of CD8 T cells in ankylosing spondylitis. TCRdb reanalysed the 5' RACE reads using MiXCR and keeps one entry per CDR3 protein. The sample contains 300,000 to 400,000 distinct CDR3 sequences, around 15% of which appear only once. Sequenced sample: blood, either unsorted or a sorted T cell fraction (not recorded which). These receptors were collected from a male donor with ankylosing spondylitis or in good health (not recorded which). Both conserved end residues are part of each CDR3. Fields, in order: CDR3 protein, CDR3 DNA, clone size, J gene, V gene, D gene. A D gene is named only where the DNA matches it firmly. Rows give clone size only sometimes, using once, few, many, or a class for an expanded clone.

cdr3_aa: CASSLDSGFNEKLFF; cdr3_nt: TGTGCCAGCAGCTTAGATTCTGGGTTTAATGAAAAACTGTTTTTT; clone_size: few; j_call: TRBJ1-4; v_call: TRBV7-6; d_call: NA
cdr3_aa: CAWTGQGSQPQHF; cdr3_nt: TGTGCCTGGACCGGACAGGGGTCTCAGCCCCAGCATTTT; clone_size: once; j_call: TRBJ1-5; v_call: TRBV30; d_call: TRBD1
cdr3_aa: CASSERGTGANSEYSVNEQFF; cdr3_nt: TGTGCCAGCAGTGAACGGGGGACAGGGGCGAATTCTGAGTATTCCGTCAATGAGCAGTTCTTC; clone_size: few; j_call: TRBJ2-1; v_call: TRBV25-1; d_call: TRBD1
cdr3_aa: CASSQRLAYEQYF; cdr3_nt: TGTGCCAGCAGTCAACGACTAGCCTACGAGCAGTACTTC; clone_size: few; j_call: TRBJ2-7; v_call: TRBV6-1; d_call: NA
cdr3_aa: CASSLALDRLDYEQYF; cdr3_nt: TGCGCCAGCAGCTTGGCCCTTGACAGGCTAGACTACGAGCAGTACTTC; clone_size: few; j_call: TRBJ2-7; v_call: TRBV5-1; d_call: NA
cdr3_aa: CASSQDRPPRRQTQYF; cdr3_nt: TGTGCCAGCAGCCAAGATAGGCCTCCTCGTCGGCAGACCCAGTACTTC; clone_size: few; j_call: TRBJ2-5; v_call: TRBV3-1; d_call: NA
cdr3_aa: CASSLDLRMNTEAFF; cdr3_nt: TGTGCCAGCAGCTTGGACTTAAGAATGAACACTGAAGCTTTCTTT; clone_size: few; j_call: TRBJ1-1; v_call: TRBV5-5; d_call: NA
cdr3_aa: CASSFQGGNTEAFF; cdr3_nt: TGTGCCAGCAGTTTCCAGGGGGGCAACACTGAAGCTTTCTTT; clone_size: many; j_call: TRBJ1-1; v_call: TRBV12-3/TRBV12-4; d_call: TRBD1
cdr3_aa: CASSMTGGRYEQYF; cdr3_nt: TGTGCCAGTAGTATGACAGGGGGCAGATACGAGCAGTACTTC; clone_size: few; j_call: TRBJ2-7; v_call: TRBV19; d_call: TRBD1
cdr3_aa: CSALRRGGNQPQHF; cdr3_nt: TGCAGTGCTCTCCGTAGGGGCGGCAATCAGCCCCAGCATTTT; clone_size: NA; j_call: TRBJ1-5; v_call: TRBV20-1; d_call: NA
cdr3_aa: CSASLGMETQYF; cdr3_nt: TGCAGTGCTAGCCTGGGGATGGAGACCCAGTACTTC; clone_size: few; j_call: TRBJ2-5; v_call: TRBV20-1; d_call: NA
cdr3_aa: CATSRDGQTNEKLFF; cdr3_nt: TGTGCCACCAGCAGAGATGGACAGACTAATGAAAAACTGTTTTTT; clone_size: few; j_call: TRBJ1-4; v_call: TRBV15; d_call: NA
cdr3_aa: CAISEARMNTEAFF; cdr3_nt: TGTGCCATCAGTGAGGCCAGAATGAACACTGAAGCTTTCTTT; clone_size: many; j_call: TRBJ1-1; v_call: TRBV10-3; d_call: NA
cdr3_aa: CATSPGTGVGYGYTF; cdr3_nt: TGTGCCACTTCTCCCGGGACAGGGGTCGGCTATGGCTACACCTTC; clone_size: NA; j_call: TRBJ1-2; v_call: TRBV10-3; d_call: TRBD1
cdr3_aa: CASSSTHLYEQYF; cdr3_nt: TGTGCCAGCAGCTCAACCCACCTCTACGAGCAGTACTTC; clone_size: few; j_call: TRBJ2-7; v_call: TRBV7-2; d_call: NA
cdr3_aa: CASSPVQGRNQPQHF; cdr3_nt: TGTGCCAGCAGTCCCGTACAGGGGAGGAATCAGCCCCAGCATTTT; clone_size: few; j_call: TRBJ1-5; v_call: TRBV6-1; d_call: TRBD1
cdr3_aa: CASSAGTSTTDTQYF; cdr3_nt: TGTGCCAGCAGCGCCGGGACTTCAACAACAGATACGCAGTATTTT; clone_size: NA; j_call: TRBJ2-3; v_call: TRBV9; d_call: NA
cdr3_aa: CASSLSQGANQPQHF; cdr3_nt: TGTGCCAGCAGTTTAAGTCAGGGGGCAAATCAGCCCCAGCATTTT; clone_size: many; j_call: TRBJ1-5; v_call: TRBV12-3/TRBV12-4; d_call: TRBD1
cdr3_aa: CAIPRTGSYEQYF; cdr3_nt: TGTGCCATCCCGAGGACAGGGTCCTACGAGCAGTACTTC; clone_size: NA; j_call: TRBJ2-7; v_call: TRBV7-4; d_call: TRBD1
cdr3_aa: CASGSRPSSTDTQYF; cdr3_nt: TGTGCTAGTGGTTCCCGCCCCAGTAGCACAGATACGCAGTATTTT; clone_size: NA; j_call: TRBJ2-3; v_call: TRBV12-5; d_call: NA
cdr3_aa: CASSFQGGTYEQYF; cdr3_nt: TGTGCCAGCAGTTTTCAGGGGGGCACCTACGAGCAGTACTTC; clone_size: NA; j_call: TRBJ2-7; v_call: TRBV27; d_call: NA
cdr3_aa: CASLGDGNTEAFF; cdr3_nt: TGTGCCAGTTTGGGGGACGGCAACACTGAAGCTTTCTTT; clone_size: NA; j_call: TRBJ1-1; v_call: TRBV2; d_call: NA
cdr3_aa: CATSGQSGGNTIYF; cdr3_nt: TGTGCCACTTCAGGACAGTCGGGTGGAAACACCATATATTTT; clone_size: few; j_call: TRBJ1-3; v_call: TRBV10-3; d_call: NA
cdr3_aa: CASSFRQALDGYTF; cdr3_nt: TGTGCCAGCAGTTTTAGACAGGCCCTAGATGGCTACACCTTC; clone_size: NA; j_call: TRBJ1-2; v_call: TRBV27; d_call: NA
cdr3_aa: CSARAGALGETQYF; cdr3_nt: TGCAGTGCCAGGGCGGGGGCCCTGGGAGAGACCCAGTACTTC; clone_size: few; j_call: TRBJ2-5; v_call: TRBV20-1; d_call: NA
cdr3_aa: CASSPWERGKRETQYF; cdr3_nt: TGTGCCAGCAGCCCCTGGGAAAGGGGGAAAAGAGAGACCCAGTACTTC; clone_size: NA; j_call: TRBJ2-5; v_call: TRBV11-2; d_call: NA
cdr3_aa: CSVAGANEQFF; cdr3_nt: TGCAGCGTGGCGGGGGCCAATGAGCAGTTCTTC; clone_size: few; j_call: TRBJ2-1; v_call: TRBV29-1; d_call: NA
cdr3_aa: CASSQDEGRETQYF; cdr3_nt: TGCGCCAGCAGCCAAGATGAGGGGCGAGAGACCCAGTACTTC; clone_size: NA; j_call: TRBJ2-5; v_call: TRBV4-1; d_call: NA
cdr3_aa: CASSLALAGGSYNEQFF; cdr3_nt: TGTGCCAGCAGCTTAGCATTAGCGGGGGGCTCCTACAATGAGCAGTTCTTC; clone_size: NA; j_call: TRBJ2-1; v_call: TRBV11-3; d_call: TRBD2
cdr3_aa: CASSFYAEQYF; cdr3_nt: TGTGCCAGCAGTTTCTATGCCGAGCAGTACTTC; clone_size: many; j_call: TRBJ2-7; v_call: TRBV12-3/TRBV12-4; d_call: NA
cdr3_aa: CASSQDQGGLFF; cdr3_nt: TGCGCCAGCAGCCAAGACCAGGGAGGACTGTTTTTT; clone_size: many; j_call: TRBJ1-4; v_call: TRBV4-1; d_call: NA
cdr3_aa: CSARKGTSPTDTQYF; cdr3_nt: TGCAGTGCTAGAAAAGGGACTAGCCCCACAGATACGCAGTATTTT; clone_size: NA; j_call: TRBJ2-3; v_call: TRBV20-1; d_call: TRBD2
cdr3_aa: CAWSLSRGNEQFF; cdr3_nt: TGTGCCTGGAGCCTCTCCCGGGGGAATGAGCAGTTCTTC; clone_size: NA; j_call: TRBJ2-1; v_call: TRBV30; d_call: NA
cdr3_aa: CASSPQGVPGDGYTF; cdr3_nt: TGTGCCAGCAGTCCCCAAGGCGTTCCGGGGGATGGCTACACCTTC; clone_size: few; j_call: TRBJ1-2; v_call: TRBV28; d_call: NA
cdr3_aa: CASSYSIGGRASYNEQFF; cdr3_nt: TGTGCCAGCAGTTACAGCATTGGGGGCAGGGCCTCCTACAATGAGCAGTTCTTC; clone_size: NA; j_call: TRBJ2-1; v_call: TRBV6-5; d_call: NA
cdr3_aa: CASSPFGVMNTEAFF; cdr3_nt: TGTGCCAGCAGCCCATTTGGAGTTATGAACACTGAAGCTTTCTTT; clone_size: NA; j_call: TRBJ1-1; v_call: TRBV7-8; d_call: NA
cdr3_aa: CASSSEGGPGTGELFF; cdr3_nt: TGTGCCAGCAGCTCCGAGGGAGGGCCGGGGACCGGGGAGCTGTTTTTT; clone_size: many; j_call: TRBJ2-2; v_call: TRBV5-4; d_call: TRBD2
cdr3_aa: CSAKEHRLALSQYF; cdr3_nt: TGCAGTGCTAAAGAGCATCGACTAGCGCTATCGCAGTATTTT; clone_size: few; j_call: TRBJ2-3; v_call: TRBV20-1; d_call: TRBD2
cdr3_aa: CARSLRSVERGPGANVLTF; cdr3_nt: TGTGCCAGAAGCCTTCGGTCAGTTGAGCGGGGCCCTGGGGCCAACGTCCTGACTTTC; clone_size: NA; j_call: TRBJ2-6; v_call: TRBV5-3; d_call: TRBD2
cdr3_aa: CSVEGGRLGEQYF; cdr3_nt: TGCAGCGTTGAGGGGGGACGGCTCGGCGAGCAGTACTTC; clone_size: NA; j_call: TRBJ2-7; v_call: TRBV29-1; d_call: NA
cdr3_aa: CASRGPGQGPFEQYF; cdr3_nt: TGTGCCAGCAGGGGGCCGGGACAGGGCCCATTCGAGCAGTACTTC; clone_size: NA; j_call: TRBJ2-7; v_call: TRBV27; d_call: TRBD1
cdr3_aa: CASSPVKTGAGETQYF; cdr3_nt: TGTGCCAGCTCACCGGTCAAAACAGGGGCTGGGGAGACCCAGTACTTC; clone_size: NA; j_call: TRBJ2-5; v_call: TRBV18; d_call: TRBD1
cdr3_aa: CASSTRTSPETEAFF; cdr3_nt: TGTGCCAGCTCAACCCGCACCAGTCCGGAGACTGAAGCTTTCTTT; clone_size: few; j_call: TRBJ1-1; v_call: TRBV18; d_call: NA
cdr3_aa: CASSQRTSRTYNEQFF; cdr3_nt: TGTGCCAGCAGTCAAAGGACTAGCAGAACCTACAATGAGCAGTTCTTC; clone_size: NA; j_call: TRBJ2-1; v_call: TRBV7-6; d_call: TRBD2
cdr3_aa: CSARDWRLAAYEQYF; cdr3_nt: TGCAGTGCTAGAGATTGGCGGCTAGCGGCCTACGAGCAGTACTTC; clone_size: NA; j_call: TRBJ2-7; v_call: TRBV20-1; d_call: TRBD2
cdr3_aa: CASSVDPSKNIQYF; cdr3_nt: TGTGCCAGCAGCGTAGATCCCAGTAAAAACATTCAGTACTTC; clone_size: NA; j_call: TRBJ2-4; v_call: TRBV9; d_call: NA